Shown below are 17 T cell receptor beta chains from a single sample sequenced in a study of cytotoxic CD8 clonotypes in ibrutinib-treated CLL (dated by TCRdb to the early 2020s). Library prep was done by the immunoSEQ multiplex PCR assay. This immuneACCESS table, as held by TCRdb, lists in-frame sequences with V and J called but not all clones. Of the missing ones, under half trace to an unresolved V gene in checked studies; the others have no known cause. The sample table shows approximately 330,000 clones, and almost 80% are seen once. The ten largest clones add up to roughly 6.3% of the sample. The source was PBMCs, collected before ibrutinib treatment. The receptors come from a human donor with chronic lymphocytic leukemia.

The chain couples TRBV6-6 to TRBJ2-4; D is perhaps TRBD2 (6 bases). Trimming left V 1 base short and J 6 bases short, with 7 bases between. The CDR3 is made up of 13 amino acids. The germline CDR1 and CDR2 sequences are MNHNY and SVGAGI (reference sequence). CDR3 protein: CASSYWDSNIQYF. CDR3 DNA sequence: TGTGCCAGCAGTTACTGGGACTCAAACATTCAGTACTTC.

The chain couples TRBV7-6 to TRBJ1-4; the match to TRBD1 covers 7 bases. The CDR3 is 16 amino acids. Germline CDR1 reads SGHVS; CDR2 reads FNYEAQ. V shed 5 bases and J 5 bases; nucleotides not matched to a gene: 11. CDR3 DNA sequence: TGTGCCAGCAGCCTAACACCGGGACAGATAAATGAAAAACTGTTTTTT. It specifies CASSLTPGQINEKLFF.

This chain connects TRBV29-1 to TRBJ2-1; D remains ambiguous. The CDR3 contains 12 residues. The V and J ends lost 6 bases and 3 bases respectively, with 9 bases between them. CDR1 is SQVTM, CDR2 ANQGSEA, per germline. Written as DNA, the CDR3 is TGCAGCGTGGAAAACTACTACAATGAGCAGTTCTTC. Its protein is CSVENYYNEQFF.

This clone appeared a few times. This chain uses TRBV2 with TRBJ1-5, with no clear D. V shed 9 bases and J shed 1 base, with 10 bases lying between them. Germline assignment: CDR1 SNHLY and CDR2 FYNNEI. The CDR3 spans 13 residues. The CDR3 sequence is CASRRVSNQPQHF. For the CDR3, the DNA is TGTGCCAGTAGAAGGGTGAGCAATCAGCCCCAGCATTTT.

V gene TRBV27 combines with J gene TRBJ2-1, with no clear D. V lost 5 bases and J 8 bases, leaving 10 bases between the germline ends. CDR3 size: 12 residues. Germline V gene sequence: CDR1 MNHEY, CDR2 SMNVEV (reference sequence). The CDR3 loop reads CASSPSFYEQFF. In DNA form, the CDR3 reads TGTGCCAGCAGTCCCTCCTTCTATGAGCAGTTCTTC.

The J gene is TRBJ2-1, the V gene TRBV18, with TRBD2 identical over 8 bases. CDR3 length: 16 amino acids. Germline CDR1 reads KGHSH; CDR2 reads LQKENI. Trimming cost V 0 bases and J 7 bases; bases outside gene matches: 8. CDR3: CASSPPSAGAGNEQFF. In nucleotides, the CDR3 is TGTGCCAGCTCACCACCGTCAGCGGGAGCGGGGAATGAGCAGTTCTTC.

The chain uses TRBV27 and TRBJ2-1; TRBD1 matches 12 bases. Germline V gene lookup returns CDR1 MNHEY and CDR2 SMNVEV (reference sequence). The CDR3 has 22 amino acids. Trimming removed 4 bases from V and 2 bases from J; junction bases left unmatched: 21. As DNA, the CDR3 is TGTGCCAGCAGTTACAATTTGGGCCGGGACAGGGGGCCCCTGACCCCCTACAATGAGCAGTTCTTC. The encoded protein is CASSYNLGRDRGPLTPYNEQFF.

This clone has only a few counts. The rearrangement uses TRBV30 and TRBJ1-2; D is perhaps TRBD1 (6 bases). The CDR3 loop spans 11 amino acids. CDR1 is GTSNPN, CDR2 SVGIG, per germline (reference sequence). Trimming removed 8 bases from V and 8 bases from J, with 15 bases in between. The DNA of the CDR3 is TGTGCCGGACGACAGGTCGGCGGCTACACCTTC. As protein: CAGRQVGGYTF. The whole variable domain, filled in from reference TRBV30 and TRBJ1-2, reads SQTIHQWPATLVQPVGSPLSLECTVEGTSNPNLYWYRQAAGRGLQLLFYSVGIGQISSEVPQNLSASRPQDRQFILSSKKLLLSDSGFYLCAGRQVGGYTFGSGTRLTVV.

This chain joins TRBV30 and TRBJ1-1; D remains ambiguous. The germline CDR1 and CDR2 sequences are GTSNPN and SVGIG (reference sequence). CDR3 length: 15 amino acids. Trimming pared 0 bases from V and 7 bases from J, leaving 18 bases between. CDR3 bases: TGTGCCTGGAGTGTCAGGTGGGGAGAAGTTAATGAAGCTTTCTTT. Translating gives CAWSVRWGEVNEAFF.

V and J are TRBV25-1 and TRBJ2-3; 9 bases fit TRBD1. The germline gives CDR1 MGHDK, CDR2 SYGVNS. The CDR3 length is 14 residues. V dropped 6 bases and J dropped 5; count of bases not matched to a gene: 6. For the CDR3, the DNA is TGTGCCAGCAGACAGGGGGCGAGTGGAGATACGCAGTATTTT. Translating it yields CASRQGASGDTQYF.

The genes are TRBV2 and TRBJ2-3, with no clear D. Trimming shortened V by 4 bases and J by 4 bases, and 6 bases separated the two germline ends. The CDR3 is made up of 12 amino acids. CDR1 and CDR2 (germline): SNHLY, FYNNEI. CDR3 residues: CASSVVSDTQYF. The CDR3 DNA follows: TGTGCCAGCAGTGTGGTTTCAGATACGCAGTATTTT.

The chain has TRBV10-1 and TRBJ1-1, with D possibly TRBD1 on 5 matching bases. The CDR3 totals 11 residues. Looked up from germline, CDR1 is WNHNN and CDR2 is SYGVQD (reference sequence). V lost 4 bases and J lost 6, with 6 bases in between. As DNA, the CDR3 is TGCGCCAGCAGTGGGGGCTCTGAAGCTTTCTTT. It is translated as CASSGGSEAFF.

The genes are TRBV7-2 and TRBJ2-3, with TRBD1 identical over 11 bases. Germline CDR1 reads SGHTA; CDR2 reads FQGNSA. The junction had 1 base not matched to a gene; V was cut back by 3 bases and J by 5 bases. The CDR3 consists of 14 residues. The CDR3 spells CASSFGTGGDTQYF. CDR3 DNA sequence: TGTGCCAGCAGCTTCGGGACAGGGGGAGATACGCAGTATTTT.

In nucleotides, the CDR3 is TGTGCCAGCAGTTTAATGGGAGTCAACACAGATACGCAGTATTTT. Amino acid sequence: CASSLMGVNTDTQYF. The genes are TRBV27 and TRBJ2-3; the D gene is possibly TRBD2 (5 bases). The ends were cut back, 2 bases at V and 2 bases at J, with 11 bases in the middle. CDR1 MNHEY and CDR2 SMNVEV come from the germline V gene (reference sequence). The CDR3 runs to 15 residues.

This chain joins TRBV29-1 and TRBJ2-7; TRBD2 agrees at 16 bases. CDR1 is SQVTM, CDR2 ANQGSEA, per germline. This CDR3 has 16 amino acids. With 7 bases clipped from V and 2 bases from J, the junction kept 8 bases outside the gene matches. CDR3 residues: CSAGGTSGREAYEQYF. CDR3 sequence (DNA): TGCAGCGCCGGGGGGACTAGCGGGAGGGAAGCCTACGAGCAGTACTTC.

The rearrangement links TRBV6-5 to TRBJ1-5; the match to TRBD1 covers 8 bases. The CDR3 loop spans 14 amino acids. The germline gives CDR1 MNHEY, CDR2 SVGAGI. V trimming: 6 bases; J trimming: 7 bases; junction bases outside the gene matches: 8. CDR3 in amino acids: CASRSTGAFQPQHF. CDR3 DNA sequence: TGTGCCAGCAGGTCGACAGGGGCTTTCCAGCCCCAGCATTTT.

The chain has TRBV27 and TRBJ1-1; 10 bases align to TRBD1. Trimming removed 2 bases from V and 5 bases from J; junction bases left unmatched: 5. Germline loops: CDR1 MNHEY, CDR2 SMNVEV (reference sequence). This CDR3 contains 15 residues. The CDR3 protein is CASSLVGTGVTEAFF. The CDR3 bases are TGTGCCAGCAGTTTAGTCGGGACAGGGGTTACTGAAGCTTTCTTT.